The sequence of this TCR beta chain was determined in a study of CD8+ T cells in alopecia areata. Trimming left V 3 bases short and J 5 bases short, with 16 bases between. The CDR3 sequence is 14 residues long. Germline CDR1 SQVTM, CDR2 ANQGSEA. Collected material from alopecia areata patients comprised lesional scalp punch biopsies and peripheral blood. From PBMCs, CD4+ and CD8+ T cells were sorted. TCR sequencing used cDNA made by reverse transcription of extracted RNA. Measured with immunoSEQ multiplex PCR; TCRdb has only the in-frame clones, and not every one. The sample includes around 82,000 clones, around 54% seen only once; the top ten take around 5%. The study's findings and limits: TCR sharing was clearer in mice than between patients, perhaps partly owing to patient HLA diversity. Clonality exceeded that of normal scalp in lesional scalp, most notably in alopecia totalis/universalis.

Note on this clone: Its specificity is not known.

The sequence derives from a human donor with alopecia areata. The specimen sequenced was NKG2D-high CD8+ T cells sorted from blood. The chain couples TRBV29-1 to TRBJ2-5; D ambiguous. DNA of the CDR3: TGCAGCGTTGAGGGTGGGGATTTGCGGGAGACCCAGTACTTC. This gives the protein CSVEGGDLRETQYF.